A selection of T cell receptor beta chains follows, all from one sample in a study of identical twins. TCRdb re-called the 5' RACE reads through MiXCR, storing one row per CDR3 protein. Of roughly 570,000 distinct CDR3 sequences detected, more than 9% appear once; the ten largest clones hold under 3%. The data were also submitted as part of a second study, on yellow fever vaccine responses in identical twins.

What was sequenced was PBMCs. These receptors were obtained from a woman under 30 in good health. Both conserved end residues are part of each CDR3. D genes are given only for firm matches. Only some rows state a clone size, as once, few, many or a class for expanded clones.

D gene: TRBD1; V gene: TRBV28; clone size: .; J gene: TRBJ2-7; CDR3 DNA: TGTGCCAGCACCACCCGGGACAGGGTTTACGAGCAGTACTTC; CDR3 protein: CASTTRDRVYEQYF
D gene: TRBD1; V gene: TRBV10-2; clone size: many; J gene: TRBJ2-3; CDR3 DNA: TGCGCCAGCAGTGAGTCGGGACAGCGCACAGATACGCAGTATTTT; CDR3 protein: CASSESGQRTDTQYF
D gene: .; V gene: TRBV6-1; clone size: .; J gene: TRBJ2-5; CDR3 DNA: TGTGCCAGCAGGACAGGACCTGACAGGGAGACCCAGTACTTC; CDR3 protein: CASRTGPDRETQYF
D gene: TRBD1; V gene: TRBV20-1; clone size: .; J gene: TRBJ1-5; CDR3 DNA: TGCAGTGCTAGAGACCAGGGACAGGGGGCTCAGCCCCAGCATTTT; CDR3 protein: CSARDQGQGAQPQHF
D gene: TRBD2; V gene: TRBV7-9; clone size: .; J gene: TRBJ2-7; CDR3 DNA: TGTGCCAGCAGCTTAGCAGGTAGCGGGAAGCCCTACGAGCAGTACTTC; CDR3 protein: CASSLAGSGKPYEQYF
D gene: TRBD2; V gene: TRBV20-1; clone size: few; J gene: TRBJ2-3; CDR3 DNA: TGCAGTGCTAGTTTCCTAGCGGGAGCAGCAGATACGCAGTATTTT; CDR3 protein: CSASFLAGAADTQYF
D gene: TRBD2; V gene: TRBV6-2/TRBV6-3; clone size: .; J gene: TRBJ2-7; CDR3 DNA: TGTGCCAGCAGTTCGACTAGCGGGAGGGCAGACGAGCAGTACTTC; CDR3 protein: CASSSTSGRADEQYF
D gene: .; V gene: TRBV6-5; clone size: .; J gene: TRBJ1-6; CDR3 DNA: TGTGCCAGCACTTTATCCGGGACCGATAATTCACCCCTCCACTTT; CDR3 protein: CASTLSGTDNSPLHF
D gene: TRBD1; V gene: TRBV20-1; clone size: many; J gene: TRBJ2-7; CDR3 DNA: TGCAGTGCTAGAGATGGGGACAGGGGGTTCTACGAGCAGTACTTC; CDR3 protein: CSARDGDRGFYEQYF
D gene: .; V gene: TRBV3-1; clone size: many; J gene: TRBJ2-2; CDR3 DNA: TGTGCCAGCAGCCCCCCCACAAGCTCCGGGGAGCTGTTTTTT; CDR3 protein: CASSPPTSSGELFF
D gene: TRBD1; V gene: TRBV4-1; clone size: few; J gene: TRBJ1-2; CDR3 DNA: TGCGCCAGCAGCCAAGATAGCGCGGGGACAGGGAGAGGCTACACCTTC; CDR3 protein: CASSQDSAGTGRGYTF
D gene: TRBD1; V gene: TRBV4-1; clone size: .; J gene: TRBJ1-1; CDR3 DNA: TGCGCCAGCAGCCAAGATACGATACAGGGGAGCACTGAAGCTTTCTTT; CDR3 protein: CASSQDTIQGSTEAFF
D gene: TRBD1; V gene: TRBV9; clone size: .; J gene: TRBJ2-7; CDR3 DNA: TGTGCCAGCAGCACCCGGGACAGCACCTACGAGCAGTACTTC; CDR3 protein: CASSTRDSTYEQYF
D gene: .; V gene: TRBV7-9; clone size: .; J gene: TRBJ1-2; CDR3 DNA: TGTGCCAGCAGCTCCCTTCGGGGGGGTGCTAACTATGGCTACACCTTC; CDR3 protein: CASSSLRGGANYGYTF
D gene: .; V gene: TRBV6-5; clone size: .; J gene: TRBJ2-7; CDR3 DNA: TGTGCCAGCAGTTACGCAGGGGCGGGAGTTCCCTACGAGCAGTACTTC; CDR3 protein: CASSYAGAGVPYEQYF
D gene: TRBD1; V gene: TRBV10-2; clone size: .; J gene: TRBJ1-6; CDR3 DNA: TGCGCCAGCAGTGATACAGGGGGGGGTAATTCACCCCTCCACTTT; CDR3 protein: CASSDTGGGNSPLHF
D gene: TRBD1; V gene: TRBV24-1; clone size: few; J gene: TRBJ2-6; CDR3 DNA: TGTGCCACCAGTGGAATCAGGGGGCCGGGGGCCAACGTCCTGACTTTC; CDR3 protein: CATSGIRGPGANVLTF
D gene: .; V gene: TRBV4-3; clone size: few; J gene: TRBJ2-7; CDR3 DNA: TGCGCCAGCAGCCAGAAACTCGTAACCTACGAGCAGTACTTC; CDR3 protein: CASSQKLVTYEQYF
D gene: TRBD1; V gene: TRBV7-9; clone size: few; J gene: TRBJ1-5; CDR3 DNA: TGTGCCAGCAGCTTAGGGACAGGGGAGATAGATCAGCCCCAGCATTTT; CDR3 protein: CASSLGTGEIDQPQHF
D gene: .; V gene: TRBV6-1; clone size: many; J gene: TRBJ1-1; CDR3 DNA: TGTGCCAGCAGCGACGTGGGGAAAATTGGGACTGAAGCTTTCTTT; CDR3 protein: CASSDVGKIGTEAFF
D gene: TRBD2; V gene: TRBV5-1; clone size: .; J gene: TRBJ2-5; CDR3 DNA: TGCGCCAGCAGCTCCGGACTAGCGGGGGTTCAAGAGACCCAGTACTTC; CDR3 protein: CASSSGLAGVQETQYF
D gene: .; V gene: TRBV29-1; clone size: few; J gene: TRBJ1-4; CDR3 DNA: TGCAGCGTTGATCAGGGGCCCCTAGGGGAAAAACTGTTTTTT; CDR3 protein: CSVDQGPLGEKLFF